This T cell receptor beta chain was found in a study of CD8+CD57+ T cells in acquired aplastic anemia. For the study at large: Mean DNA quantity obtained from sorted CD4+ and CD8+ cells was about 3 ug. For CD4+ cells, healthy donors had an average of about 11 million reads.

Germline V lookup: CDR1 SGHTA, CDR2 FQGNSA. Trimming shortened V by 2 bases and J by 4 bases, and 7 bases separated the two germline ends. The CDR3 length is 13 residues. Genomic DNA was employed as the template in profiling TCR beta VDJ and CDR3. MiXCR was run by TCRdb on the reads, yielding one entry per CDR3 protein. The sample lists more than 45,000 distinct CDR3 sequences, around 69% seen once, with about a third in the top ten. This clonotype appeared a few times. What it recognizes is unknown. Study-level results: Controls and patients did not differ significantly in CD8+ Simpson's diversity. Researchers report that 25 to 35 CD8+ CDR3 sequences appeared in both patients and controls.

Sequenced sample: sorted CD4+, CD8+, or CD8+CD57+ T cells (not recorded which) from PBMCs. The rearrangement links TRBV7-2 to TRBJ2-3; no firm D call. This TCR derives from a human donor in good health, serving as a control. The CDR3 is CASSLFGADTQYF. CDR3 sequence (DNA): TGTGCCAGCAGCTTATTTGGGGCAGATACGCAGTATTTT.